This T cell receptor (beta chain) comes out of a study of CD8 T cells in ankylosing spondylitis (dated by TCRdb to about 2017). With regard to the full study: T cell receptor beta repertoires were profiled in healthy donors and ankylosing spondylitis patients so that disease-linked TCR variants could be found. The whole study cohort included about a hundred healthy donors and 20 to 30 ankylosing spondylitis patients. Peripheral blood was sampled, and synovial fluid was additionally collected from ankylosing spondylitis patients.

The sequencer was an Illumina HiSeq 2500. Quantitative 5'-RACE with molecular barcodes was the method used to prepare the TCR beta libraries. Per the authors' processing: To identify disease-linked TCR variants, a new computational method was used, one built on a probabilistic model of VDJ rearrangement. TCRdb reran the public reads through fastp at Q25 and MiXCR, keeping productive beta chains. Each entry merges the rows of one CDR3 protein and shows their most common DNA and genes. The V and J calls were determined by TCRdb, not by the authors. This sample lists 200,000 to 250,000 distinct CDR3 sequences; under 12% were detected once. Jointly, the top ten make up 21% of the sample. Including the terminal cysteine and phenylalanine, the CDR3 comprises 15 residues. Only the CDR3 portion is preserved as DNA: 45 bases, with reading frame beginning at the first base. CDR1 SGHTA and CDR2 FQGNSA were looked up in the germline V gene. V is clipped by 2 bases and J by 2 bases, and the sequence between their germline boundaries is 7 bases long.

Findings and caveats that apply to the study as a whole: A CD8+ phenotype was shown by the disease-linked clones, which were found at relatively low frequencies in peripheral blood. Some of the motif variants had been reported before in the synovial fluid and blood of reactive arthritis patients, a finding that suggests common disease-initiation mechanisms. Blood from ankylosing spondylitis patients appeared to be characterized by a TCR beta motif made up of several highly homologous amino acid variants. The disease-linked clones were reported to be significantly enriched in matched synovial fluid samples from ankylosing spondylitis patients.

The table lists this clonotype with many counts. The antigen it binds to is not known. Per-nucleotide qualities are absent, and no much larger clonotype sits a single base away. Sequenced sample: blood, either unsorted or a sorted T cell fraction (not recorded which). The V gene is TRBV7-2 and the J gene is TRBJ2-6, and the D gene may be TRBD1, 5 bases matching. The clonotype comes from a male donor with ankylosing spondylitis or in good health (not recorded which). CDR3 loop: CASSLFRAGANVLTF. The sequenced DNA is TGTGCCAGCAGCTTATTCAGGGCTGGGGCCAACGTCCTGACTTTC. Supplemented by the reference TRBV7-2 and TRBJ2-6 proteins around the CDR3, the complete variable domain is GAGVSQSPSNKVTEKGKDVELRCDPISGHTALYWYRQSLGQGLEFLIYFQGNSAPDKSGLPSDRFSAERTGGSVSTLTIQRTQQEDSAVYLCASSLFRAGANVLTFGAGSRLTVL.